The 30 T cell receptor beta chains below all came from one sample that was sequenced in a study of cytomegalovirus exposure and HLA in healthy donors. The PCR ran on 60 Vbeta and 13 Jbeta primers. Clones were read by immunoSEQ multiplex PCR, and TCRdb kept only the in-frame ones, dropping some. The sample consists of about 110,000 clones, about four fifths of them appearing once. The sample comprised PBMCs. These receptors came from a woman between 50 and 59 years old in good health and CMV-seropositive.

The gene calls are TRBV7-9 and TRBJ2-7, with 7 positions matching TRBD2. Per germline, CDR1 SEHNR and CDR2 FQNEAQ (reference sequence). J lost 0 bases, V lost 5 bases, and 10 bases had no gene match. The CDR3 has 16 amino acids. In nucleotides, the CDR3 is TGTGCCAGCAGCAACCCCGGGGGGAGGCTCTCCTACGAGCAGTACTTC. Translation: CASSNPGGRLSYEQYF.

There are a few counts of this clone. CDR3 protein: CASSPRPGTGGLYNEQFF. The CDR3 nucleotides read TGTGCCAGCAGCCCTCGCCCCGGGACAGGGGGCCTCTACAATGAGCAGTTCTTC. This chain uses TRBV7-8 with TRBJ2-1, with TRBD1 matching over 12 bases. Germline CDR1 and CDR2: SGHVS and FQNEAQ. The CDR3 loop spans 18 amino acids. The trim removed 5 bases at V and 3 bases at J, leaving 11 bases unmatched.

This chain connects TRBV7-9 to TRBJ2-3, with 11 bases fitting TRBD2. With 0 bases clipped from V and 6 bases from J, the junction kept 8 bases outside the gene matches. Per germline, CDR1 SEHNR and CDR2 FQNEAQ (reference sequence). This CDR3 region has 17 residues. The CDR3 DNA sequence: TGTGCCAGCAGCTTAGCTTGGCCTAGCGGGGGGATCGATACGCAGTATTTT. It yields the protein CASSLAWPSGGIDTQYF. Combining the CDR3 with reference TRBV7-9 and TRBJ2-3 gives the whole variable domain DTGVSQNPRHKITKRGQNVTFRCDPISEHNRLYWYRQTLGQGPEFLTYFQNEAQLEKSRLLSDRFSAERPKGSFSTLEIQRTEQGDSAMYLCASSLAWPSGGIDTQYFGPGTRLTVL.

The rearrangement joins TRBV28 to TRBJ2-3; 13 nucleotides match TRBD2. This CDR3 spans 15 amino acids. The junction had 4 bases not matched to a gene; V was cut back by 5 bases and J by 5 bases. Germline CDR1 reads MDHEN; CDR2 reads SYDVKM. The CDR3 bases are TGTGCCAGCAGTACACTAGCGGGGGGGCAAGATACGCAGTATTTT. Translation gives CASSTLAGGQDTQYF. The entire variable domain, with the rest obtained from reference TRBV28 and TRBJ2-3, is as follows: DVKVTQSSRYLVKRTGEKVFLECVQDMDHENMFWYRQDPGLGLRLIYFSYDVKMKEKGDIPEGYSVSREKKERFSLILESASTNQTSMYLCASSTLAGGQDTQYFGPGTRLTVL.

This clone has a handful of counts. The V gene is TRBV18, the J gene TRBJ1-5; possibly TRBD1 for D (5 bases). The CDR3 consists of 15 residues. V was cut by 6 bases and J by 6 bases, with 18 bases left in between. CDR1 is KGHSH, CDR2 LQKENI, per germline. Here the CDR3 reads CASSTGGQASQPQHF. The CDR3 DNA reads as TGTGCCAGCTCTACCGGTGGACAAGCAAGTCAGCCCCAGCATTTT. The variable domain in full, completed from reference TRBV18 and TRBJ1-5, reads NAGVMQNPRHLVRRRGQEARLRCSPMKGHSHVYWYRQLPEEGLKFMVYLQKENIIDESGMPKERFSAEFPKEGPSILRIQQVVRGDSAAYFCASSTGGQASQPQHFGDGTRLSIL.

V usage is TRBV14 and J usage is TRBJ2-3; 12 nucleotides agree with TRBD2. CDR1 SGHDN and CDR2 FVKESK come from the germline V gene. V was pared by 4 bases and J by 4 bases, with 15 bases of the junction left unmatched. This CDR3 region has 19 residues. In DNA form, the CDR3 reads TGTGCCAGCAGCCCCTTTCCGGGACTAGCGGGTCTGGGGGCAGATACGCAGTATTTT. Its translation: CASSPFPGLAGLGADTQYF.

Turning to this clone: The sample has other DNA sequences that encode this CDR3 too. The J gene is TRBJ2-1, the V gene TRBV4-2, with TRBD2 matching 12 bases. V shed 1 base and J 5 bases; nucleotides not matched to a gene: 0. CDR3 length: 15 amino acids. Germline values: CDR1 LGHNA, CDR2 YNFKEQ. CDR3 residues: CASSQASGGDNEQFF. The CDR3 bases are TGTGCCAGCAGCCAAGCTAGCGGGGGGGACAATGAGCAGTTCTTC.

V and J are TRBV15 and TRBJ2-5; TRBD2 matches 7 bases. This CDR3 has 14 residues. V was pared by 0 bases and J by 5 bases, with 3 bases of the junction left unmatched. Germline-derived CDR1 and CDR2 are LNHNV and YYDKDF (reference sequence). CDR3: CATSRDPLAETQYF. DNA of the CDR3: TGTGCCACCAGCAGAGATCCACTAGCGGAGACCCAGTACTTC.

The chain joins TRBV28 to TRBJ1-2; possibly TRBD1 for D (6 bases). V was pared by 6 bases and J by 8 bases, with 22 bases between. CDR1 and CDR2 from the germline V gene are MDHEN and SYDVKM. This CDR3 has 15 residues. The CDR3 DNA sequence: TGTGCCAGCAGAAGACCCGGACAGCGCCACCGGGGCTACACCTTC. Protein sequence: CASRRPGQRHRGYTF.

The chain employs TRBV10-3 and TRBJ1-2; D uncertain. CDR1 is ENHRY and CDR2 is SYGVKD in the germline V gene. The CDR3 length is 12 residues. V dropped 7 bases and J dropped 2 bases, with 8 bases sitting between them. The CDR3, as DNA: TGTGCCATCATGAGGGCGAACTATGGCTACACCTTC. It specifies CAIMRANYGYTF.

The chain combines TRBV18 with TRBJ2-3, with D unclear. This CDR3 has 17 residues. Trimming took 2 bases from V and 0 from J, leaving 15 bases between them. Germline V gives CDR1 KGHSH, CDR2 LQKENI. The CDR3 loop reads CASSPKVSGGSTDTQYF. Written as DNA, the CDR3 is TGTGCCAGCTCACCAAAGGTGAGTGGCGGTAGCACAGATACGCAGTATTTT.

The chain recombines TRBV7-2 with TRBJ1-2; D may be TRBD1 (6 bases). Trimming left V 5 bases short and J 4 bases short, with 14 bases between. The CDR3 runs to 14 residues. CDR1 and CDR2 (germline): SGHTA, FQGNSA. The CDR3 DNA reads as TGTGCCAGCAGCGGGGAACAGGGTGTCTATGGCTACACCTTC. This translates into CASSGEQGVYGYTF. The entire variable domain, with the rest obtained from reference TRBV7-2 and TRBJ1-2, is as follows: GAGVSQSPSNKVTEKGKDVELRCDPISGHTALYWYRQSLGQGLEFLIYFQGNSAPDKSGLPSDRFSAERTGGSVSTLTIQRTQQEDSAVYLCASSGEQGVYGYTFGSGTRLTVV.

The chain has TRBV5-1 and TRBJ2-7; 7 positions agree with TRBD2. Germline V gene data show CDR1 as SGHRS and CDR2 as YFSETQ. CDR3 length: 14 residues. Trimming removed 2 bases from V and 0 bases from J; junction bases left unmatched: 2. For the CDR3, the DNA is TGCGCCAGCAGCTTCAGCGGGGCCTCCTACGAGCAGTACTTC. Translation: CASSFSGASYEQYF.

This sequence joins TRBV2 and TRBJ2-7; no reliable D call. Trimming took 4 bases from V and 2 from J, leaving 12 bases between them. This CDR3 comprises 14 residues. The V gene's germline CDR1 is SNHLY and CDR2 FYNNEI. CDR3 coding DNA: TGTGCCAGCAGTGTCGAGACACGCACCTACGAGCAGTACTTC. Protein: CASSVETRTYEQYF.

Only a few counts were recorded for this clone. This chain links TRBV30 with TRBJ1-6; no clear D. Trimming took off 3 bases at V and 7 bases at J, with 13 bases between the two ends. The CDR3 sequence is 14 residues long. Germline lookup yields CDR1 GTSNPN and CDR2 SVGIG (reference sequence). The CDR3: CAWSAAVLNSPLHF. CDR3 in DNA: TGTGCCTGGAGCGCGGCGGTTCTAAATTCACCCCTCCACTTT.

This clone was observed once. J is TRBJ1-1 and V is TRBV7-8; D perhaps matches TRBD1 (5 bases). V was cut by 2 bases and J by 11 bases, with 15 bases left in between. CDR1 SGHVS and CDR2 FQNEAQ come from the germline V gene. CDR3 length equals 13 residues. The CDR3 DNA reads TGTGCCAGCAGCTTACCAGGGAACAACGGGGCTTTCTTT. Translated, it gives CASSLPGNNGAFF. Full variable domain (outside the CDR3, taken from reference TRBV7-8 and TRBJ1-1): GAGVSQSPRYKVAKRGQDVALRCDPISGHVSLFWYQQALGQGPEFLTYFQNEAQLDKSGLPSDRFFAERPEGSVSTLKIQRTQQEDSAVYLCASSLPGNNGAFFGQGTRLTVV.

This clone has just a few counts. CDR3 bases: TGTGCCAGCAGCGTGGTACACAATGAAGCTTTCTTT. It specifies CASSVVHNEAFF. The chain links TRBV9 to TRBJ1-1; D is undetermined. Trimming pared 2 bases from V and 7 bases from J, leaving 9 bases between. This CDR3 comprises 12 residues. Germline CDR1 is SGDLS and CDR2 is YYNGEE.

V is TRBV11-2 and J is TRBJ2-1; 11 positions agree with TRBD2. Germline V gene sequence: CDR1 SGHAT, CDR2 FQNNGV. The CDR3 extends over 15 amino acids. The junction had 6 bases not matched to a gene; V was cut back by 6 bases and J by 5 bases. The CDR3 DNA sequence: TGTGCCAGCAGACGACTAGCGGGGCTCCACAATGAGCAGTTCTTC. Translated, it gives CASRRLAGLHNEQFF.

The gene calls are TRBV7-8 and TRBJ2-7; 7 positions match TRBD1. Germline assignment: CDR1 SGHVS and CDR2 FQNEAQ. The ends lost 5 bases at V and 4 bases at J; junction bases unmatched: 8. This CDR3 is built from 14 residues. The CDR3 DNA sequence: TGTGCCAGCAGCCAGGGACAGCGGCTATACGAGCAGTACTTC. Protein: CASSQGQRLYEQYF.

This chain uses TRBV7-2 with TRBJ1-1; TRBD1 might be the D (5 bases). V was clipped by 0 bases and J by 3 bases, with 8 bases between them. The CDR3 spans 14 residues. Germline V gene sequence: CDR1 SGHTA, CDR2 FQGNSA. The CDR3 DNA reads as TGTGCCAGCAGCTTAGCGGAGGGGTACACTGAAGCTTTCTTT. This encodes CASSLAEGYTEAFF.

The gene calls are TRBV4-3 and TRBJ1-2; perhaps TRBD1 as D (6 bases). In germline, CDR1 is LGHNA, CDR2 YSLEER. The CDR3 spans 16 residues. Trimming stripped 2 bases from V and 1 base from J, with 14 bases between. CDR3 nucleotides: TGCGCCAGCAGCCAAACTACAGGGTTAATTAACTATGGCTACACCTTC. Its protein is CASSQTTGLINYGYTF.

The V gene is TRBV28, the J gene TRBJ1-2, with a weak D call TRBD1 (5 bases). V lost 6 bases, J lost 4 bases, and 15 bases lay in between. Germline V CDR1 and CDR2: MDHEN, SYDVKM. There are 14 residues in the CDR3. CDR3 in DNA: TGTGCCAGCAGAGTACCAGGGATTGTCTATGGCTACACCTTC. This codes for CASRVPGIVYGYTF.

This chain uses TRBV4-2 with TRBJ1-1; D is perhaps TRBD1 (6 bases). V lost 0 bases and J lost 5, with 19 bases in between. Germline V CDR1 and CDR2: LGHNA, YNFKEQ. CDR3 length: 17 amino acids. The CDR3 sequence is CASSQDESLDRETEAFF. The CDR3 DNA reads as TGTGCCAGCAGCCAAGATGAGTCTCTGGACAGAGAGACTGAAGCTTTCTTT.

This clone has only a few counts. The CDR3 DNA sequence: TGTGCCAGCAGTCCATCCAGCGGTGATCGGACAGCCGAAGCTTTCTTT. Translated, it gives CASSPSSGDRTAEAFF. The chain uses TRBV28 and TRBJ1-1; possibly TRBD1 for D (6 bases). Per the germline V gene, CDR1 is MDHEN and CDR2 is SYDVKM. The CDR3 has 16 amino acids. Trimming shortened V by 5 bases and J by 8 bases, and 24 bases separated the two germline ends. Full variable domain (outside the CDR3, taken from reference TRBV28 and TRBJ1-1): DVKVTQSSRYLVKRTGEKVFLECVQDMDHENMFWYRQDPGLGLRLIYFSYDVKMKEKGDIPEGYSVSREKKERFSLILESASTNQTSMYLCASSPSSGDRTAEAFFGQGTRLTVV.

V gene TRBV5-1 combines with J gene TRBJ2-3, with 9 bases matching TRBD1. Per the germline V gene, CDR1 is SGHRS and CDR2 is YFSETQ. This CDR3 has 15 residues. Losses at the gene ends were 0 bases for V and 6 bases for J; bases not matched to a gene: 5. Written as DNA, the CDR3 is TGCGCCAGCAGCTTGGGGGACAGGGTGACCGATACGCAGTATTTT. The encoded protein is CASSLGDRVTDTQYF. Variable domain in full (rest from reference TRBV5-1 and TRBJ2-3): KAGVTQTPRYLIKTRGQQVTLSCSPISGHRSVSWYQQTPGQGLQFLFEYFSETQRNKGNFPGRFSGRQFSNSRSEMNVSTLELGDSALYLCASSLGDRVTDTQYFGPGTRLTVL.

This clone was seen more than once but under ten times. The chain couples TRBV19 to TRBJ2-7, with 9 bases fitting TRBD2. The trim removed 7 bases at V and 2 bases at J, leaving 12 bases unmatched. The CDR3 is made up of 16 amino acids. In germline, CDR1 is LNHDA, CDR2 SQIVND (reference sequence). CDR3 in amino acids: CASTPALTSGPYEQYF. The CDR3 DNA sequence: TGTGCCAGTACCCCAGCCCTGACTAGCGGCCCCTACGAGCAGTACTTC.

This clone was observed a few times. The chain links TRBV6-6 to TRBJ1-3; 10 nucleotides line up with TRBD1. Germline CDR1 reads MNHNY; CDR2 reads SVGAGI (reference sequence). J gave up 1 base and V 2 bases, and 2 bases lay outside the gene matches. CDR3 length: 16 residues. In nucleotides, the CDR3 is TGTGCCAGCAGTTACGGGACAGGGGAATCTGGAAACACCATATATTTT. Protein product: CASSYGTGESGNTIYF.

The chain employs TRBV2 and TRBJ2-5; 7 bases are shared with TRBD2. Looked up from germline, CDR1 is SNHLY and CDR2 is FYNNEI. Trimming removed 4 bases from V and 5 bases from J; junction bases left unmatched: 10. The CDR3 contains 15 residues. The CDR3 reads CASSGTTSSGETQYF. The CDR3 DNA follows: TGTGCCAGCAGTGGGACGACTAGCTCAGGGGAGACCCAGTACTTC.

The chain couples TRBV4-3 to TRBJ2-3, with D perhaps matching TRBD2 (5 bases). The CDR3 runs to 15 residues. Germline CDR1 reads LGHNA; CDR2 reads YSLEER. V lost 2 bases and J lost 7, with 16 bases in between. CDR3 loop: CASSQQMDRGNTQYF. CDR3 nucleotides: TGCGCCAGCAGCCAACAGATGGACCGAGGGAATACGCAGTATTTT.

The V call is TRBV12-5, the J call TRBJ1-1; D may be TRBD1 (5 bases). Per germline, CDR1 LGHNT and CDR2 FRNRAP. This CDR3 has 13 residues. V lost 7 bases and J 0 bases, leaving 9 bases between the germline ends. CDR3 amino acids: CASAGLMNTEAFF. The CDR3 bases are TGTGCTAGTGCGGGACTTATGAACACTGAAGCTTTCTTT. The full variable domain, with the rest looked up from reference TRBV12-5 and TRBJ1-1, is DARVTQTPRHKVTEMGQEVTMRCQPILGHNTVFWYRQTMMQGLELLAYFRNRAPLDDSGMPKDRFSAEMPDATLATLKIQPSEPRDSAVYFCASAGLMNTEAFFGQGTRLTVV.